This T cell receptor beta chain appears in the sequencing data of a study of naive and memory T cell subsets. This clonotype showed up just a few times. The antigen remains unidentified. Germline loops: CDR1 DFQATT, CDR2 SNEGSKA (reference sequence). The J segment lost 0 bases and the V segment lost 0 bases, leaving 9 bases of the junction unmatched. The CDR3 extends over 17 amino acids. An equimolar mix of two oligonucleotides served as the beta constant-region primer for TRBC1 and TRBC2. Four rounds of PCR amplified the ligated cDNA using nested alpha and beta constant-region primers plus SP2. The cDNA 3' end received a ligated single-stranded oligonucleotide carrying the SP2 primer and a 12-nucleotide UMI. TCRdb processed the UMI-ligation and nested PCR reads anew with MiXCR; each CDR3 protein has one entry. The sample has about 90,000 distinct CDR3 sequences, about 11% seen once. Study outcomes and limitations: In CD4 and CD8 cells, diversity dropped from naive through EMRA. Naive repertoires, especially CD8, held a few larger clonotypes, possibly memory cells re-expressing CD45RA. Over 95% of naive TCR sequences appeared only once, unlike memory subsets.

The sample was naive CD4+ T cells from blood. This chain connects TRBV20-1 to TRBJ2-3, with 7 bases identical to TRBD2. The sequence came from a human donor in good health. The CDR3 DNA sequence: TGCAGTGCTAGAGATCCCCGACTAGCCCCGAGCACAGATACGCAGTATTTT. This sequence encodes CSARDPRLAPSTDTQYF.